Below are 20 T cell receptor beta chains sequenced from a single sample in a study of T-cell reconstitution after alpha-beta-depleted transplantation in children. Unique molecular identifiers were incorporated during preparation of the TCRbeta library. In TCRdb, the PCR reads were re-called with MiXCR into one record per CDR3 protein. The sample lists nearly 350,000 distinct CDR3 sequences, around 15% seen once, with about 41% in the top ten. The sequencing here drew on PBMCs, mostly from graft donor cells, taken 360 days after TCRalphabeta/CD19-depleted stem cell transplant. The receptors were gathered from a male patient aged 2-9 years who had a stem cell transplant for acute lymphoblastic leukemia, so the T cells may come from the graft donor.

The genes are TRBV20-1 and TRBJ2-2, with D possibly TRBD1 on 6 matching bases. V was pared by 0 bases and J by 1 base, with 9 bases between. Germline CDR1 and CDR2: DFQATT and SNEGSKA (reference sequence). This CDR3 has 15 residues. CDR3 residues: CSARDYRENTGELFF. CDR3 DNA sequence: TGCAGTGCTAGAGATTACAGGGAGAACACCGGGGAGCTGTTTTTT.

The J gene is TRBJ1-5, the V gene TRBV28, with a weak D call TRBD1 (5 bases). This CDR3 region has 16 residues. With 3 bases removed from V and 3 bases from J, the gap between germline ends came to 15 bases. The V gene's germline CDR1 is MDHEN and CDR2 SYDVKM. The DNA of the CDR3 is TGTGCCAGCAGTTTCGGGGGAGGCAGGCTCAATCAGCCCCAGCATTTT. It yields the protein CASSFGGGRLNQPQHF.

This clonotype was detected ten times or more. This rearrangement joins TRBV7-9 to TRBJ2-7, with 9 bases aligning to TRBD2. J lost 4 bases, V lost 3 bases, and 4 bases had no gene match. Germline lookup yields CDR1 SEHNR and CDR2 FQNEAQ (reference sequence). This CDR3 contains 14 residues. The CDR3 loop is CASSFSGRRYEQYF. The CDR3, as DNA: TGTGCCAGCAGCTTTAGCGGGAGAAGGTACGAGCAGTACTTC.

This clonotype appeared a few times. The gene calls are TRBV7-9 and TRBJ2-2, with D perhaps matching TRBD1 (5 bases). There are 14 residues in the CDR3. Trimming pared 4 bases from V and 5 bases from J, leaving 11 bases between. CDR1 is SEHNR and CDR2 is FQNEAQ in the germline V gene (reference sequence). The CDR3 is CASSSNRQTGELFF. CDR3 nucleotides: TGTGCCAGCAGCTCTAACCGACAGACCGGGGAGCTGTTTTTT.

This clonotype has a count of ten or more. CDR3 sequence reads: CASSSQGYGELFF. DNA for the CDR3: TGTGCCAGCAGCTCACAGGGATACGGGGAGCTGTTTTTT. J is TRBJ2-2 and V is TRBV5-6, with D perhaps matching TRBD1 (6 bases). CDR3 length equals 13 residues. Germline values: CDR1 SGHDT, CDR2 YYEEEE. V lost 3 bases and J lost 7, with 10 bases in between.

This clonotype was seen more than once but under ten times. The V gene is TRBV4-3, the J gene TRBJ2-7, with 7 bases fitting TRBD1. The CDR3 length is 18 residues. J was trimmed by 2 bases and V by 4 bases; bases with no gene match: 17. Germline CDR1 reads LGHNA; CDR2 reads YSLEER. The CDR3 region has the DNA TGCGCCAGCAGCCGGACGCACCTAACAGGGGAGATAACCTACGAGCAGTACTTC. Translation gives CASSRTHLTGEITYEQYF.

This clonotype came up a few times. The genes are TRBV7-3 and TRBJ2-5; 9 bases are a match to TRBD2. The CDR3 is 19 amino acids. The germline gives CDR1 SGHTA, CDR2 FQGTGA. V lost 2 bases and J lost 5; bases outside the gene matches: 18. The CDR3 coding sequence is TGTGCCAGCAGCTTATTCTTGGCGGGAGGGCCGAGGTCTAGGGAGACCCAGTACTTC. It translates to CASSLFLAGGPRSRETQYF.

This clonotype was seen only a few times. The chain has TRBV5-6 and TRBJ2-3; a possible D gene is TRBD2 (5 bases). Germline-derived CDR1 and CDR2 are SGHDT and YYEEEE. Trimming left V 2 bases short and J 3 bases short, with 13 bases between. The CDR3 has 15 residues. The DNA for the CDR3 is TGTGCCAGCAGCTTCCAGCGGTTCGGGACAGATACGCAGTATTTT. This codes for CASSFQRFGTDTQYF.

CDR3: CASSQGVRGRGYQETQYF. The CDR3 coding sequence is TGCGCCAGCAGCCAAGGAGTCAGAGGTCGCGGGTACCAAGAGACCCAGTACTTC. This chain uses TRBV4-3 with TRBJ2-5, with D maybe TRBD2 (5 bases). The CDR3 spans 18 residues. V was cut by 1 base and J by 0 bases, with 18 bases left in between. Germline assignment: CDR1 LGHNA and CDR2 YSLEER.

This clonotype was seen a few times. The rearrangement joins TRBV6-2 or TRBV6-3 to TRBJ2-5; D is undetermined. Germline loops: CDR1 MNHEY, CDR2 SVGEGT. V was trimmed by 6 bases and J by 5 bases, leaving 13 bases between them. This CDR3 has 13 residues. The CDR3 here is CASRVAPVETQYF. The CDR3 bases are TGTGCCAGCAGGGTGGCCCCGGTCGAGACCCAGTACTTC.

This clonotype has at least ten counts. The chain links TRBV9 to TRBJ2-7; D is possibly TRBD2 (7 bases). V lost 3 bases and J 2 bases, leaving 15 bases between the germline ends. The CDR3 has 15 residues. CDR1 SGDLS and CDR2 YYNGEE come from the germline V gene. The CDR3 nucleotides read TGTGCCAGCAGCGGTGGTTTGGGGGGGCCCTACGAGCAGTACTTC. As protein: CASSGGLGGPYEQYF.

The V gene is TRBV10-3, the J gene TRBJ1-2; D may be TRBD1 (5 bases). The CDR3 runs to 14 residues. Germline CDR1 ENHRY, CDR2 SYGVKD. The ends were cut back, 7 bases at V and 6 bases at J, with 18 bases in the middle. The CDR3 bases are TGTGCCATCACTAGGGACGGAACGTACGATGGCTACACCTTC. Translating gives CAITRDGTYDGYTF.

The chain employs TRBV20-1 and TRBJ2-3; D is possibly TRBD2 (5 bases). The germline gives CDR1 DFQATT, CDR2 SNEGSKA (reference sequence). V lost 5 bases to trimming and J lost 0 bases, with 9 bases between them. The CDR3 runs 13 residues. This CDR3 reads CSALERSTDTQYF. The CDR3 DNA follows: TGCAGTGCTCTGGAGCGGAGCACAGATACGCAGTATTTT.

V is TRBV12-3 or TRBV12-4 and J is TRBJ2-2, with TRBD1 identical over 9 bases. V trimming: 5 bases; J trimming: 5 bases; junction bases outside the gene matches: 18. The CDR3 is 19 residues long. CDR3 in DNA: TGTGCCAGCAGTACCCTGGCGGACAGGGGTAATATCCGGACCGGGGAGCTGTTTTTT. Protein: CASSTLADRGNIRTGELFF.

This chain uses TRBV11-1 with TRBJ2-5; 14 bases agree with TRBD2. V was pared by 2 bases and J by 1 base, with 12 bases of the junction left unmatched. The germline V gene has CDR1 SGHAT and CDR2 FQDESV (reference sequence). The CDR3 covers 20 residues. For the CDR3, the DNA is TGTGCCAGCAGCTTAAAGCTCTTATGGGGGACTAGCGGGAGCCAAGAGACCCAGTACTTC. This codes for CASSLKLLWGTSGSQETQYF.

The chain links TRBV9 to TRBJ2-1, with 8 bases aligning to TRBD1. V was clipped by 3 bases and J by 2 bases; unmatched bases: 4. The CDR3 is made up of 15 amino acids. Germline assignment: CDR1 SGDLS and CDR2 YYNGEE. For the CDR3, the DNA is TGTGCCAGCAGCGCCGGGACAGGACCCTACAATGAGCAGTTCTTC. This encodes CASSAGTGPYNEQFF.

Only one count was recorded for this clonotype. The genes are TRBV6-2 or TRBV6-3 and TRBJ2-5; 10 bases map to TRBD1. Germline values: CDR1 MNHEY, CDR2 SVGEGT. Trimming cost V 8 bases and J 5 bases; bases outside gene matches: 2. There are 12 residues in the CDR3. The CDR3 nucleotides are TGTGCCAGCCGACAGGGGGCTGAGACCCAGTACTTC. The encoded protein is CASRQGAETQYF.

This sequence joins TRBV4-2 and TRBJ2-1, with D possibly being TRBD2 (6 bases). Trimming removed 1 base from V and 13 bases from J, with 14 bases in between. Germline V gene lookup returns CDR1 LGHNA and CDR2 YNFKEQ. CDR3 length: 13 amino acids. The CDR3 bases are TGTGCCAGCAGCCAAGGTGTGGGGGGAGAACAGTTCTTC. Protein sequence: CASSQGVGGEQFF.

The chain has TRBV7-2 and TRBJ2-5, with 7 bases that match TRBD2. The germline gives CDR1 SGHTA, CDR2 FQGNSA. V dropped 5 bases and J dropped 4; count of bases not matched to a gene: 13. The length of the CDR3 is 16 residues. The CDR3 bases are TGTGCCAGCAGCCCTCCCGGGGGGATAGGTGGAGAGACCCAGTACTTC. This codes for CASSPPGGIGGETQYF. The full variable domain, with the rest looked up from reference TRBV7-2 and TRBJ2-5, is GAGVSQSPSNKVTEKGKDVELRCDPISGHTALYWYRQSLGQGLEFLIYFQGNSAPDKSGLPSDRFSAERTGGSVSTLTIQRTQQEDSAVYLCASSPPGGIGGETQYFGPGTRLLVL.

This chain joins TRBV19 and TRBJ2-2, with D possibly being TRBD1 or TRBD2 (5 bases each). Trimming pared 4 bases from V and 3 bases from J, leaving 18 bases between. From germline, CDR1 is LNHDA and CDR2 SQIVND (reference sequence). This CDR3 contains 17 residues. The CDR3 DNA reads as TGTGCCAGTAGTACTGACCCGGGACCTCCGTACACCGGGGAGCTGTTTTTT. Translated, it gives CASSTDPGPPYTGELFF.